This T cell receptor (beta chain) emerged from a study of T cells after yellow fever vaccination. General study points: Clonotypes appearing in both CD4 and CD8 compartments existed, and their share was small. Clones from primary vaccination mostly reappeared after the booster (about 97% CD4, approximately 86% CD8).

Template-switching 5'RACE yielded the TCR cDNA; a universal primer site and UMIs were added in the process. Via MiXCR, TCRdb re-called the 5' RACE reads, giving one row per CDR3 protein. Among about 300,000 distinct CDR3 sequences listed, approximately 10% were seen once. This clonotype was seen a handful of times. Its cognate antigen is unknown. Trimming removed 3 bases from V and 10 bases from J, with 18 bases in between. This CDR3 is 14 amino acids long. The starting material was CD4+ T cells sorted from PBMCs, obtained 5 days after the yellow fever booster vaccination. The TCR comes from a man younger than 35 who received the YFV17D yellow fever vaccine. The chain couples TRBV12-3 or TRBV12-4 to TRBJ1-1; D is perhaps TRBD1 (5 bases). CDR3 in amino acids: CASSLRDPTRGAFF. Here the CDR3 DNA reads TGTGCCAGCAGTTTGCGGGACCCTACCCGGGGAGCTTTCTTT.